This TCR beta chain was sequenced for a study of blood T cell repertoires in COVID-19. Study overall: Some COVID-19 samples were acute and others convalescent; all came from the United States, Italy and Spain.

Germline V gene sequence: CDR1 SGHTA, CDR2 FQGTGA. This CDR3 is 15 amino acids long. V trimming: 5 bases; J trimming: 1 base; junction bases outside the gene matches: 7. Original methodology: Amplifying reference gene primers gave estimates of nucleated cell counts. Assay: immunoSEQ multiplex PCR; the TCRdb copy retains only in-frame clones and omits some. V, J and clone size are taken as reported in that table, and D and trimming were inferred from the DNA itself. The sample yields approximately 24,000 clones, over 80% seen once. The sequence came from a human donor with active COVID-19. The donor label of this sample is uncertain. Sequencing was performed on peripheral blood. The V gene is TRBV7-3, the J gene TRBJ2-7, with 8 bases matching TRBD1. The CDR3 protein is CASSRGQGLSYEQYF. CDR3 in DNA: TGTGCCAGCAGCCGAGGACAGGGCCTTTCCTACGAGCAGTACTTC.